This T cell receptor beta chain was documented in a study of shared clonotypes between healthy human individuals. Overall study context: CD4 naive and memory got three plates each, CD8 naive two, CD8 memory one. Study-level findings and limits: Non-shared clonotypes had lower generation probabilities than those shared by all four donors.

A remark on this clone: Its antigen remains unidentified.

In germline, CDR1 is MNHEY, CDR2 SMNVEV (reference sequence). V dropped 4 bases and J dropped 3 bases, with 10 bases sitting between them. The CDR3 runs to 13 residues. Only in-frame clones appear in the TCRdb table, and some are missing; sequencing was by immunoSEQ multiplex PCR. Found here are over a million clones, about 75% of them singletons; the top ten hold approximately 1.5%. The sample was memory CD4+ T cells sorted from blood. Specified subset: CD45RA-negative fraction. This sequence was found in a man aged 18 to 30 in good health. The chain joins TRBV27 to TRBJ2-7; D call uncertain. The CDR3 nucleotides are TGTGCCAGCAGTTGGCGGCAGTACTACGAGCAGTACTTC. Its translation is CASSWRQYYEQYF.